Listed below are T cell receptor beta chains from one sample, sequenced in a study of blood T cell repertoires in COVID-19. Profiling relied on immunoSEQ multiplex PCR, and the TCRdb table lists in-frame clones only, not all of them. Of around 400,000 clones listed, more than 85% are singletons. The sequenced material came from PBMCs or T cells enriched from blood (not recorded which). These receptors originate from a woman between 40 and 50 years old who had been exposed to COVID-19. The CDR3 runs from the conserved cysteine through the conserved F or W. The order of the fields is V gene, D gene, J gene, clone size, CDR3 protein, CDR3 DNA. A D gene is named only where the DNA matches it firmly. Not every row has a clone size; where given, it reads once, few, many or a size class.

v_call: TRBV6-5
d_call: .
j_call: TRBJ1-6
clone_size: .
cdr3_aa: CASSYEGDSPLHF
cdr3_nt: TGTGCCAGCAGTTACGAGGGGGATTCACCCCTCCACTTT

v_call: TRBV2
d_call: TRBD1
j_call: TRBJ1-5
clone_size: .
cdr3_aa: CASKGTVNNQPQHF
cdr3_nt: TGTGCCAGCAAGGGGACAGTTAACAATCAGCCCCAGCATTTT

v_call: TRBV19
d_call: .
j_call: TRBJ1-5
clone_size: .
cdr3_aa: CASSSRQGYQPQHF
cdr3_nt: TGTGCCAGTAGTTCCCGGCAGGGCTATCAGCCCCAGCATTTT

v_call: TRBV30
d_call: .
j_call: TRBJ1-5
clone_size: .
cdr3_aa: CAWSVVPGGQPQHF
cdr3_nt: TGTGCCTGGAGTGTGGTCCCGGGAGGTCAGCCCCAGCATTTT

v_call: TRBV27
d_call: .
j_call: TRBJ2-1
clone_size: .
cdr3_aa: CASSLSPRGGRNEQFF
cdr3_nt: TGTGCCAGCAGTTTATCCCCGAGGGGGGGACGGAATGAGCAGTTCTTC

v_call: TRBV18
d_call: .
j_call: TRBJ1-4
clone_size: .
cdr3_aa: CASSPTATNEKLFF
cdr3_nt: TGTGCCAGCTCGCCGACAGCAACTAATGAAAAACTGTTTTTT

v_call: TRBV11-3
d_call: TRBD1
j_call: TRBJ2-2
clone_size: .
cdr3_aa: CASSFGQVVTGELFF
cdr3_nt: TGTGCCAGCAGCTTCGGACAGGTAGTCACCGGGGAGCTGTTTTTT

v_call: TRBV19
d_call: TRBD2
j_call: TRBJ2-7
clone_size: once
cdr3_aa: CASSKRGLAGDSYEQYF
cdr3_nt: TGTGCCAGTAGTAAACGCGGACTAGCGGGGGATTCCTACGAGCAGTACTTC

v_call: TRBV2
d_call: .
j_call: TRBJ1-6
clone_size: .
cdr3_aa: CASRGLTVPGGSPLHF
cdr3_nt: TGTGCCAGCAGGGGACTTACCGTTCCCGGTGGTTCACCCCTCCACTTT

v_call: TRBV9
d_call: .
j_call: TRBJ1-2
clone_size: .
cdr3_aa: CASSVGQRPYTF
cdr3_nt: TGTGCCAGCAGCGTAGGACAGAGACCCTACACCTTC

v_call: TRBV5-6
d_call: .
j_call: TRBJ1-2
clone_size: .
cdr3_aa: CASSFRQTRGYTF
cdr3_nt: TGTGCCAGCAGCTTCCGACAGACTCGCGGCTACACCTTC

v_call: TRBV11-2
d_call: .
j_call: TRBJ1-1
clone_size: .
cdr3_aa: CASSFFSGVPEAFF
cdr3_nt: TGTGCCAGCAGCTTTTTCTCCGGGGTCCCCGAAGCTTTCTTT

v_call: TRBV5-6
d_call: .
j_call: TRBJ2-7
clone_size: few
cdr3_aa: CASSLVGDEQYF
cdr3_nt: TGTGCCAGCAGCTTGGTCGGAGACGAGCAGTACTTC

v_call: TRBV30
d_call: .
j_call: TRBJ1-4
clone_size: .
cdr3_aa: CAFKQGLTSEKLFF
cdr3_nt: TGTGCCTTCAAGCAGGGTCTCACGAGTGAAAAACTGTTTTTT

v_call: TRBV27
d_call: TRBD2
j_call: TRBJ2-7
clone_size: .
cdr3_aa: CASIPLAGVGEQYF
cdr3_nt: TGTGCCAGCATCCCTCTAGCGGGAGTCGGCGAGCAGTACTTC

v_call: TRBV7-2
d_call: .
j_call: TRBJ1-5
clone_size: .
cdr3_aa: CASSEGGGRNQPQHF
cdr3_nt: TGTGCCAGCAGCGAGGGAGGGGGGCGCAATCAGCCCCAGCATTTT

v_call: TRBV11-3
d_call: .
j_call: TRBJ2-1
clone_size: .
cdr3_aa: CASSFRPQEGSEQFF
cdr3_nt: TGTGCCAGCAGCTTCCGACCTCAGGAGGGGTCTGAGCAGTTCTTC

v_call: TRBV9
d_call: TRBD2
j_call: TRBJ2-1
clone_size: .
cdr3_aa: CASTGGGSSYNEQFF
cdr3_nt: TGTGCCAGCACCGGCGGGGGGAGCTCCTACAATGAGCAGTTCTTC

v_call: TRBV11-1
d_call: .
j_call: TRBJ2-1
clone_size: .
cdr3_aa: CASSFEGQRYNEQFF
cdr3_nt: TGTGCCAGCAGCTTTGAAGGACAGAGGTACAATGAGCAGTTCTTC

v_call: TRBV9
d_call: .
j_call: TRBJ1-2
clone_size: .
cdr3_aa: CASSVLDTGNYGYTF
cdr3_nt: TGTGCCAGCAGCGTCTTGGACACCGGGAACTATGGCTACACCTTC

v_call: TRBV29-1
d_call: .
j_call: TRBJ2-5
clone_size: .
cdr3_aa: CSVTGTQETQYF
cdr3_nt: TGCAGCGTTACCGGGACACAAGAGACCCAGTACTTC

v_call: TRBV19
d_call: TRBD1
j_call: TRBJ1-3
clone_size: .
cdr3_aa: CASADRVGGNTIYF
cdr3_nt: TGTGCCAGTGCTGACAGGGTAGGGGGAAACACCATATATTTT

v_call: TRBV5-6
d_call: TRBD1
j_call: TRBJ1-6
clone_size: .
cdr3_aa: CASSLGDRGQPLHF
cdr3_nt: TGTGCCAGCAGCTTGGGGGACAGGGGGCAACCCCTCCACTTT

v_call: TRBV28
d_call: .
j_call: TRBJ1-3
clone_size: .
cdr3_aa: CASSLTVGNTIYF
cdr3_nt: TGTGCCAGCAGTTTAACTGTCGGGAACACCATATATTTT